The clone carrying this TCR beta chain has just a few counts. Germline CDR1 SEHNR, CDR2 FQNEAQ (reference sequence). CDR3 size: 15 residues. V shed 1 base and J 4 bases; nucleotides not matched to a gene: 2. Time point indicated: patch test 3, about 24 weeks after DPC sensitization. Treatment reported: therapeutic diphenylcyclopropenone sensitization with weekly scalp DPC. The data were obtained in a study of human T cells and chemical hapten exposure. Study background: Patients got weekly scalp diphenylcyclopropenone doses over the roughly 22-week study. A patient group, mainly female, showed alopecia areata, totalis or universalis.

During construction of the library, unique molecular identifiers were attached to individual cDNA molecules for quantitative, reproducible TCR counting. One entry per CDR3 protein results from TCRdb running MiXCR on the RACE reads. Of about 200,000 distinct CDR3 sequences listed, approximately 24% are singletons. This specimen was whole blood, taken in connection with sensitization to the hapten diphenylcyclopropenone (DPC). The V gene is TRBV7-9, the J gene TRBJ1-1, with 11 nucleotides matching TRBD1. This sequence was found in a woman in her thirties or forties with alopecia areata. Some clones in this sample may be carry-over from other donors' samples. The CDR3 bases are TGTGCCAGCAGCTTAGAAGGGACAGGGGGCACTGAAGCTTTCTTT. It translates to CASSLEGTGGTEAFF.